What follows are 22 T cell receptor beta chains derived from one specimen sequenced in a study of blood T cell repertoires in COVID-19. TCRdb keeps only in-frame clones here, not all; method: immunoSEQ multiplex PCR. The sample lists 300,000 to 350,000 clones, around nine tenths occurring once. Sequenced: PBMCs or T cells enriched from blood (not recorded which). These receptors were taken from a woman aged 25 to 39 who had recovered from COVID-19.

The CDR3 DNA reads as TGTGCCAGCGGGGCAGGCAGCATTTTCTACGAGCAGTACTTC. This sequence encodes CASGAGSIFYEQYF. This sequence joins TRBV28 and TRBJ2-7; the D gene is possibly TRBD1 (5 bases). Trimming shortened V by 8 bases and J by 3 bases, and 17 bases separated the two germline ends. Germline loops: CDR1 MDHEN, CDR2 SYDVKM. This CDR3 is built from 14 residues.

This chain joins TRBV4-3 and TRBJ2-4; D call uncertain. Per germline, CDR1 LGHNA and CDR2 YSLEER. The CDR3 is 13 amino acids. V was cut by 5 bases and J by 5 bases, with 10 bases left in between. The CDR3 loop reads CASSSHNENIQYF. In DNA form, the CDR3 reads TGCGCCAGCAGCTCCCACAACGAAAACATTCAGTACTTC.

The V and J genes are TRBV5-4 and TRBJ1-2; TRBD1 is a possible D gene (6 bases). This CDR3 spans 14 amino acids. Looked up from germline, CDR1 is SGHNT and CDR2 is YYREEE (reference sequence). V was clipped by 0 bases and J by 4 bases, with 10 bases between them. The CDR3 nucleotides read TGTGCCAGCAGCTTGGGGGGGGGCGGCTATGGCTACACCTTC. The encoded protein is CASSLGGGGYGYTF.

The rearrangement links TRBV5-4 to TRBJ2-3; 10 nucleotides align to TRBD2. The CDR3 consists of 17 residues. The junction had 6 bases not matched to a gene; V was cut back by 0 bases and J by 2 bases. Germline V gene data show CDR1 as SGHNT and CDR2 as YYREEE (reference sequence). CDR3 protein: CASSLGASGSFTDTQYF. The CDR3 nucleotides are TGTGCCAGCAGCTTGGGAGCTAGCGGGAGTTTCACAGATACGCAGTATTTT.

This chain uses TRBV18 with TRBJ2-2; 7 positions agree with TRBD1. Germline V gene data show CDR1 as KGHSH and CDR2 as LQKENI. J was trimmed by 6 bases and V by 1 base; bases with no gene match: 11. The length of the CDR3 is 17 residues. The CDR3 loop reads CASSPLSWGQGAGELFF. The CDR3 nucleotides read TGTGCCAGCTCACCACTCTCCTGGGGCCAGGGGGCCGGGGAGCTGTTTTTT. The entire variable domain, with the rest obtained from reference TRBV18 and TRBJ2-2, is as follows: NAGVMQNPRHLVRRRGQEARLRCSPMKGHSHVYWYRQLPEEGLKFMVYLQKENIIDESGMPKERFSAEFPKEGPSILRIQQVVRGDSAAYFCASSPLSWGQGAGELFFGEGSRLTVL.

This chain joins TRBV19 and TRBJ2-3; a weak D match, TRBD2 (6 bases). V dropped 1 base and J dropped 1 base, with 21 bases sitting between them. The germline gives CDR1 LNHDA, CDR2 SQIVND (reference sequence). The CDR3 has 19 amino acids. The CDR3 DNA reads TGTGCCAGTAGTATAGGGGCTAGCGCTCCAGGTCCCCGCACAGATACGCAGTATTTT. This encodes CASSIGASAPGPRTDTQYF. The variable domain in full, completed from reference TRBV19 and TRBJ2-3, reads DGGITQSPKYLFRKEGQNVTLSCEQNLNHDAMYWYRQDPGQGLRLIYYSQIVNDFQKGDIAEGYSVSREKKESFPLTVTSAQKNPTAFYLCASSIGASAPGPRTDTQYFGPGTRLTVL.

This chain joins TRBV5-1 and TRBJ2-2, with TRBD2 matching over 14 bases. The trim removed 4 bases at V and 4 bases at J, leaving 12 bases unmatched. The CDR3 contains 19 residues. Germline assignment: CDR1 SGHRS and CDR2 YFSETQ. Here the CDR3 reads CASSPFPGLAGVVTGELFF. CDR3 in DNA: TGCGCCAGCAGCCCATTCCCGGGACTAGCGGGAGTTGTCACCGGGGAGCTGTTTTTT. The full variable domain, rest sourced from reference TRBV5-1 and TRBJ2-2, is KAGVTQTPRYLIKTRGQQVTLSCSPISGHRSVSWYQQTPGQGLQFLFEYFSETQRNKGNFPGRFSGRQFSNSRSEMNVSTLELGDSALYLCASSPFPGLAGVVTGELFFGEGSRLTVL.

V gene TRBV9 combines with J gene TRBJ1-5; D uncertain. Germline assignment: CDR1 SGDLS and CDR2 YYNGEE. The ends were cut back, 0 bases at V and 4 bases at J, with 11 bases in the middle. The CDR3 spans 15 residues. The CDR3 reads CASSVGTGRNQPQHF. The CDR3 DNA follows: TGTGCCAGCAGCGTAGGGACGGGGAGGAATCAGCCCCAGCATTTT.

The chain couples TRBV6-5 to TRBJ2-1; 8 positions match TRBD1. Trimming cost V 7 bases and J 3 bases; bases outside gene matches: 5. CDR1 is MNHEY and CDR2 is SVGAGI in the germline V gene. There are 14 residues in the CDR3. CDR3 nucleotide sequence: TGTGCCAGCACCTCAGGGACAGGCTACAATGAGCAGTTCTTC. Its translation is CASTSGTGYNEQFF.

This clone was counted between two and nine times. The CDR3 nucleotides read TGCAGCGTTGAAGTGGCCCGCGGTGGGGCCAACGTCCTGACTTTC. Protein sequence: CSVEVARGGANVLTF. The rearrangement uses TRBV29-1 and TRBJ2-6; D not resolved. The CDR3 loop spans 15 amino acids. The germline gives CDR1 SQVTM, CDR2 ANQGSEA. Trimming took off 1 base at V and 3 bases at J, with 10 bases between the two ends.

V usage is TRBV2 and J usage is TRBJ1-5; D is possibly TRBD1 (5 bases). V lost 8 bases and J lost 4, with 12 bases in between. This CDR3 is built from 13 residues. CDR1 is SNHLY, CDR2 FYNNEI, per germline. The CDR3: CASLPGQNQPQHF. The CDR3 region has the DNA TGTGCCAGCCTGCCAGGACAAAATCAGCCCCAGCATTTT.

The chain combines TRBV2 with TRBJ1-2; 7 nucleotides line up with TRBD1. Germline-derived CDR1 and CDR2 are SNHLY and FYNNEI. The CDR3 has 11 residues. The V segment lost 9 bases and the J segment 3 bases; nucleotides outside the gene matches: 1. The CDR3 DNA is TGTGCCAGTGGACAGGACTATGGCTACACCTTC. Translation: CASGQDYGYTF.

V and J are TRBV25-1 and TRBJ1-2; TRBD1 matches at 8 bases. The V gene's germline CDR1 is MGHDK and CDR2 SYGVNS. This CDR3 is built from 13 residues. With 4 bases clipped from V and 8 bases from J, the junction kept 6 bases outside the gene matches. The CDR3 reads CASSGGQGRGYTF. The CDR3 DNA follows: TGTGCCAGCAGTGGCGGACAGGGAAGAGGCTACACCTTC.

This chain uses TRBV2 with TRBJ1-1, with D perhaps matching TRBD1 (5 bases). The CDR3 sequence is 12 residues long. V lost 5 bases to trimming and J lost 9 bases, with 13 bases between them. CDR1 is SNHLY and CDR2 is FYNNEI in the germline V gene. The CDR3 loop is CASSPDSVQAFF. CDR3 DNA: TGTGCCAGCAGTCCAGACAGCGTCCAAGCTTTCTTT.

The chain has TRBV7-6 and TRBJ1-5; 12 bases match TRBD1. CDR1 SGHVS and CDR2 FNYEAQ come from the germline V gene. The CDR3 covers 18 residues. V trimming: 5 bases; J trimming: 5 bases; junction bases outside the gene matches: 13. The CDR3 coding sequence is TGTGCCAGCAGCCATAAACGGGGGACAGGGGGCTCAGATCAGCCCCAGCATTTT. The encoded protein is CASSHKRGTGGSDQPQHF.

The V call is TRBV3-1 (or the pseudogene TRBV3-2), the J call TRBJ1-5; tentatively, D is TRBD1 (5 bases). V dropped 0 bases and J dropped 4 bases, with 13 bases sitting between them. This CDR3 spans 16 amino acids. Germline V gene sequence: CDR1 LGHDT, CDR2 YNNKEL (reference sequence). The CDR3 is CASSQDGGIGNQPQHF. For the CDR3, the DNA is TGTGCCAGCAGCCAAGATGGGGGGATTGGGAATCAGCCCCAGCATTTT.

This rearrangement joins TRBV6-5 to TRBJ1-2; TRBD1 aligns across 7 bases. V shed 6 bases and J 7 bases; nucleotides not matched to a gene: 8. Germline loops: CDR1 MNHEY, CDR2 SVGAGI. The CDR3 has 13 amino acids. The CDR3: CASRGEGGAGYTF. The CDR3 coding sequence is TGTGCCAGCAGAGGGGAAGGGGGCGCTGGCTACACCTTC.

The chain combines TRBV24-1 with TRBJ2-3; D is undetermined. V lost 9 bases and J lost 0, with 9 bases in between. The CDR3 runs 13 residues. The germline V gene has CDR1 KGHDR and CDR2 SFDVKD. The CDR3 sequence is CATRPESTDTQYF. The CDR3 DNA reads TGTGCCACCCGCCCGGAGAGCACAGATACGCAGTATTTT.

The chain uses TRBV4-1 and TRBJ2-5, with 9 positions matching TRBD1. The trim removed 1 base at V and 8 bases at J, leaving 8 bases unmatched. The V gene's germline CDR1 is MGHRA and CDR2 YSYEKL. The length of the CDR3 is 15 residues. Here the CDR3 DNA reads TGCGCCAGCAGCCAAGGGACAGGGGTTCGCGATACCCAGTACTTC. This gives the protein CASSQGTGVRDTQYF.

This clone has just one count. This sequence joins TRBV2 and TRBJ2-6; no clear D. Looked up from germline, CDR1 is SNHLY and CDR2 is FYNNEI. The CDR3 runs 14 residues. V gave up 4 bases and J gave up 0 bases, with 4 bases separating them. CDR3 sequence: CASSGLSGANVLTF. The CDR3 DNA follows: TGTGCCAGCAGTGGGCTCTCTGGGGCCAACGTCCTGACTTTC.

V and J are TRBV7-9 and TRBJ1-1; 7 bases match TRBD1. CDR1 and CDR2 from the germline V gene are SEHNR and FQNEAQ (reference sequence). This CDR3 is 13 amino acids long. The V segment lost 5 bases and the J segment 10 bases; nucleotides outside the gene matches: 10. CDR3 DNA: TGTGCCAGCAGCCAGGGGGTAGGCGTCGGAGCTTTCTTT. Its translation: CASSQGVGVGAFF. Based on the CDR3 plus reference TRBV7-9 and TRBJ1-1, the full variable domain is DTGVSQNPRHKITKRGQNVTFRCDPISEHNRLYWYRQTLGQGPEFLTYFQNEAQLEKSRLLSDRFSAERPKGSFSTLEIQRTEQGDSAMYLCASSQGVGVGAFFGQGTRLTVV.

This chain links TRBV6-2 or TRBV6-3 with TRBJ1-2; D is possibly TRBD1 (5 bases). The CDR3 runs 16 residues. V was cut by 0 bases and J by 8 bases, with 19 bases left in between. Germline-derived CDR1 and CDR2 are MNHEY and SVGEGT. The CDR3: CASSYSAGEGRLGYTF. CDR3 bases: TGTGCCAGCAGTTACTCGGCCGGGGAGGGACGATTGGGCTACACCTTC.